The 24 T cell receptor beta chains below all came from one sample that was sequenced in a study of T-cell reconstitution after alpha-beta-depleted transplantation in children. A TCRbeta library incorporating unique molecular identifiers was prepared. TCRdb reanalysed the PCR reads using MiXCR and keeps one entry per CDR3 protein. The table lists about 400,000 distinct CDR3 sequences, approximately 20% of them singletons. Sequences were derived from PBMCs from the stem cell graft donor, sampled from the stem cell graft. Receptors originate from a human donor who donated a stem cell graft to a child with acute myeloid leukemia.

The V call is TRBV6-1, the J call TRBJ2-3; 12 bases line up with TRBD2. The CDR3 length is 15 residues. Germline CDR1 and CDR2: MNHNS and SASEGT. Germline trimming cut 8 bases from V and 0 bases from J; bases unmatched to any gene: 3. CDR3 DNA sequence: TGTGCCAGCTCTAGCGGGAGGGCCAGCACAGATACGCAGTATTTT. It is translated as CASSSGRASTDTQYF.

This chain uses TRBV2 with TRBJ1-1; no clear D. Between the trimmed V and J ends, which lost 7 bases and 2 bases, there was a span of 14 bases. CDR3 length: 14 amino acids. The germline V gene has CDR1 SNHLY and CDR2 FYNNEI. CDR3 sequence reads: CASTPDGRNTEAFF. As DNA, the CDR3 is TGTGCCAGCACTCCCGACGGACGTAACACTGAAGCTTTCTTT.

The genes are TRBV10-3 and TRBJ2-3; 7 nucleotides align to TRBD1. CDR1 is ENHRY and CDR2 is SYGVKD in the germline V gene. CDR3 length: 14 amino acids. V lost 9 bases and J lost 1; bases outside the gene matches: 7. CDR3 loop: CAITSGGGTDTQYF. The CDR3 nucleotides are TGTGCCATAACCTCAGGGGGAGGCACAGATACGCAGTATTTT.

This chain links TRBV9 with TRBJ2-3, with D unresolved. The germline V gene has CDR1 SGDLS and CDR2 YYNGEE. The CDR3 covers 15 residues. Trimming took off 4 bases at V and 0 bases at J, with 12 bases between the two ends. The CDR3 sequence: CASSLKGVSTDTQYF. CDR3 coding DNA: TGTGCCAGCAGCTTGAAGGGCGTCAGCACAGATACGCAGTATTTT.

The chain recombines TRBV4-3 with TRBJ2-3, with TRBD2 matching 9 bases. Germline lookup yields CDR1 LGHNA and CDR2 YSLEER. CDR3 length equals 16 residues. J lost 0 bases, V lost 4 bases, and 5 bases had no gene match. This chain's CDR3 is CASSLQLAGSTDTQYF. The CDR3 DNA sequence: TGCGCCAGCAGCCTCCAACTAGCGGGCAGCACAGATACGCAGTATTTT.

This sequence joins TRBV29-1 and TRBJ2-3, with D possibly matching TRBD1 (5 bases). V lost 3 bases and J lost 8, with 9 bases in between. Germline V lookup: CDR1 SQVTM, CDR2 ANQGSEA. The length of the CDR3 is 11 residues. DNA for the CDR3: TGCAGCGTTGAGGTGGGGCCTACGCAGTATTTT. Amino acid sequence: CSVEVGPTQYF.

This clonotype was seen a few times. The rearrangement uses TRBV5-1 and TRBJ1-2, with D possibly matching TRBD1 (5 bases). Germline V CDR1 and CDR2: SGHRS, YFSETQ. Trimming took 7 bases from V and 2 from J, leaving 15 bases between them. This CDR3 comprises 14 residues. For the CDR3, the DNA is TGCGCCAGCCGGGGTCAGGGTGGCAACTATGGCTACACCTTC. As protein: CASRGQGGNYGYTF.

This sequence joins TRBV28 and TRBJ2-5; 7 bases align to TRBD1. The V and J ends lost 6 bases and 4 bases, in that order; junction bases with no gene match: 8. CDR1 and CDR2 from the germline V gene are MDHEN and SYDVKM. The CDR3 is 14 residues long. CDR3 region: CASRPGTARETQYF. The CDR3 DNA reads TGTGCCAGCAGACCCGGGACAGCCCGAGAGACCCAGTACTTC.

There are many counts of this clonotype. This chain uses TRBV6-4 with TRBJ2-1; 10 bases align to TRBD2. There are 21 residues in the CDR3. CDR1 MRHNA and CDR2 SNTAGT come from the germline V gene. V lost 4 bases, J lost 2 bases, and 20 bases stayed unmatched. CDR3 in DNA: TGTGCCAGCAGTGCCCCCCAGGGGCCCAGCGGGAGGGCCGGGACCTACAATGAGCAGTTCTTC. Its protein is CASSAPQGPSGRAGTYNEQFF.

The sample holds a few counts of this clonotype. The chain has TRBV20-1 and TRBJ1-5; 12 nucleotides agree with TRBD1. This CDR3 comprises 16 residues. Germline CDR1 reads DFQATT; CDR2 reads SNEGSKA (reference sequence). V lost 6 bases, J lost 4 bases, and 10 bases stayed unmatched. The CDR3: CSAAGQGARENQPQHF. Here the CDR3 DNA reads TGCAGTGCCGCGGGACAGGGGGCGAGGGAAAATCAGCCCCAGCATTTT.

This clonotype was recorded at least ten times. This chain joins TRBV30 and TRBJ2-1; tentatively, D is TRBD2 (6 bases). Germline CDR1 and CDR2: GTSNPN and SVGIG (reference sequence). This CDR3 spans 11 amino acids. Deletions cut 2 bases from V and 9 bases from J, with 8 bases between. CDR3 in DNA: TGTGCCTGGAGTCCCGGGGGTGAGCAGTTCTTC. Translating it yields CAWSPGGEQFF. Complete variable domain (other parts from reference TRBV30 and TRBJ2-1): SQTIHQWPATLVQPVGSPLSLECTVEGTSNPNLYWYRQAAGRGLQLLFYSVGIGQISSEVPQNLSASRPQDRQFILSSKKLLLSDSGFYLCAWSPGGEQFFGPGTRLTVL.

This chain connects TRBV9 to TRBJ1-1, with 9 bases identical to TRBD1. The ends lost 0 bases at V and 5 bases at J; junction bases unmatched: 14. Germline CDR1 and CDR2: SGDLS and YYNGEE. The CDR3 has 18 residues. The DNA for the CDR3 is TGTGCCAGCAGCGTAGAGTGTAGCAGGGACAGGGCGCCGACTGAAGCTTTCTTT. It is translated as CASSVECSRDRAPTEAFF.

The V gene is TRBV29-1, the J gene TRBJ2-7, with 9 bases aligning to TRBD1. Germline V gene sequence: CDR1 SQVTM, CDR2 ANQGSEA. V lost 6 bases, J lost 2 bases, and 11 bases stayed unmatched. The CDR3 sequence is 15 residues long. The CDR3 DNA is TGCAGCGTCGGAACTCGGACAGGGGTGGCCTACGAGCAGTACTTC. Translating it yields CSVGTRTGVAYEQYF.

CDR3 region: CASSRRPGLADTGELFF. The DNA of the CDR3 is TGCGCCAGCAGCCGACGACCGGGACTAGCGGACACCGGGGAGCTGTTTTTT. The gene calls are TRBV4-3 and TRBJ2-2, with TRBD2 matching over 11 bases. The CDR3 is 17 residues long. Germline trimming cut 4 bases from V and 3 bases from J; bases unmatched to any gene: 7. CDR1 is LGHNA and CDR2 is YSLEER in the germline V gene.

V is TRBV4-1 and J is TRBJ2-5; 9 bases align to TRBD1. The V gene's germline CDR1 is MGHRA and CDR2 YSYEKL. V shed 1 base and J 1 base; nucleotides not matched to a gene: 1. CDR3 length equals 15 residues. The CDR3 loop is CASSQGDRVQETQYF. CDR3 DNA: TGCGCCAGCAGCCAAGGGGACAGGGTCCAAGAGACCCAGTACTTC.

This clonotype has more than one count but fewer than ten. The gene calls are TRBV5-1 and TRBJ2-1; 9 bases match TRBD2. Germline lookup yields CDR1 SGHRS and CDR2 YFSETQ. This CDR3 has 20 residues. J lost 5 bases, V lost 4 bases, and 22 bases had no gene match. The CDR3: CASSDIVGGRAGLQNNEQFF. The CDR3 coding sequence is TGCGCCAGCAGCGATATAGTCGGCGGGAGGGCCGGACTACAAAACAATGAGCAGTTCTTC.

The chain uses TRBV27 and TRBJ2-3; D may match TRBD1 or TRBD2 (5 bases each). V dropped 6 bases and J dropped 10 bases, with 14 bases sitting between them. The CDR3 extends over 12 amino acids. Germline assignment: CDR1 MNHEY and CDR2 SMNVEV (reference sequence). CDR3 region: CASRPGAGSQYF. As DNA, the CDR3 is TGTGCCAGCAGACCCGGGGCAGGTTCGCAGTATTTT.

The chain couples TRBV10-2 to TRBJ1-5; 12 bases are shared with TRBD1. There are 15 residues in the CDR3. The trim removed 8 bases at V and 9 bases at J, leaving 11 bases unmatched. Germline loops: CDR1 WSHSY, CDR2 SAAADI. The DNA of the CDR3 is TGCGCCAGCGGTCTTACCGGGACAGGGGGCAGGCCCCAGCATTTT. This codes for CASGLTGTGGRPQHF.

The table lists this clonotype with many counts. This chain uses TRBV25-1 with TRBJ2-3; 8 bases are a match to TRBD1. The CDR3 runs 17 residues. V shed 4 bases, J shed 0 bases, and the junction held 9 bases outside the gene matches. Germline CDR1 reads MGHDK; CDR2 reads SYGVNS. The CDR3 here is CASSGSGTGASTDTQYF. DNA for the CDR3: TGTGCCAGCAGTGGATCCGGGACAGGAGCTAGCACAGATACGCAGTATTTT.

The genes are TRBV5-4 and TRBJ2-3, with D hard to call. CDR1 and CDR2 from the germline V gene are SGHNT and YYREEE (reference sequence). V lost 4 bases and J lost 0, with 9 bases in between. CDR3 length: 14 residues. CDR3 sequence: CASSLVDSTDTQYF. The CDR3 nucleotides read TGTGCCAGCAGCCTGGTCGACAGCACAGATACGCAGTATTTT.

Many counts were recorded for this clonotype. The gene calls are TRBV12-3 or TRBV12-4 and TRBJ2-1; 8 nucleotides align to TRBD2. V shed 2 bases, J shed 7 bases, and the junction held 4 bases outside the gene matches. The CDR3 is made up of 14 amino acids. CDR3 bases: TGTGCCAGCAGTTTACGCGGGGGGCTGAATGAGCAGTTCTTC. Translating gives CASSLRGGLNEQFF.

This clonotype was counted a few times. The rearrangement links TRBV3-1 to TRBJ2-1; 12 bases align to TRBD2. Germline lookup yields CDR1 LGHDT and CDR2 YNNKEL (reference sequence). The CDR3 sequence is 21 residues long. Germline trimming cut 3 bases from V and 0 bases from J; bases unmatched to any gene: 15. CDR3 sequence (DNA): TGTGCCAGCAGCCATGCCCTAGCGGGAGGGAAAATAACGAGCTCCTACAATGAGCAGTTCTTC. Translating gives CASSHALAGGKITSSYNEQFF.

This clonotype was recorded a few times. This chain uses TRBV7-2 with TRBJ2-7; 9 bases agree with TRBD2. V gave up 4 bases and J gave up 3 bases; unmatched junction bases: 7. Germline values: CDR1 SGHTA, CDR2 FQGNSA. The CDR3 loop spans 15 amino acids. The CDR3 bases are TGTGCCAGCAGCTGGGGGACTAGCCCAATCTACGAGCAGTACTTC. Protein sequence: CASSWGTSPIYEQYF.

The chain joins TRBV4-3 to TRBJ1-1, with D unresolved. The CDR3 length is 13 residues. With 0 bases removed from V and 3 bases from J, the gap between germline ends came to 5 bases. The germline CDR1 and CDR2 sequences are LGHNA and YSLEER. The CDR3 DNA sequence: TGCGCCAGCAGCCAAGATACAGACACTGAAGCTTTCTTT. It translates to CASSQDTDTEAFF.